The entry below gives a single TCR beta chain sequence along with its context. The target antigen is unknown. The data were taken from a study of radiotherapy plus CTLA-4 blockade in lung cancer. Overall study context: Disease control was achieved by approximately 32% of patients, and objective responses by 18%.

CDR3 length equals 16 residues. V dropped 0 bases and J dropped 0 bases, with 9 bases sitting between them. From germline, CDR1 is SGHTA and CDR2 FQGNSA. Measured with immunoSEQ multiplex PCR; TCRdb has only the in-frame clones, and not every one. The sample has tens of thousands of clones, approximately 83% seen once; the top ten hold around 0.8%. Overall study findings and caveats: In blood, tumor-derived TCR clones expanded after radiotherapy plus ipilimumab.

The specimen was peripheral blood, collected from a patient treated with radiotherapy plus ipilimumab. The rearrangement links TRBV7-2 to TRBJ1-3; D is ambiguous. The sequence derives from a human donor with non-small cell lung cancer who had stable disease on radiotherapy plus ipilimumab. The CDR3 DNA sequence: TGTGCCAGCAGCTTAGCAGGACTGGGCTCTGGAAACACCATATATTTT. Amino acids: CASSLAGLGSGNTIYF.